The 16 T cell receptor beta chains below all came from one sample that was sequenced in a study of T-cell memory formation after mild COVID-19. One entry per CDR3 protein results from TCRdb running MiXCR on the 5' RACE reads. The sample has about 270,000 distinct CDR3 sequences; 15% are singletons. The material sequenced was PBMCs or a T cell subset sorted from them (not recorded which). These TCRs come from an adult woman who had mild COVID-19 (a few samples of this study predate the infection). Cell type and time point are not known.

The rearrangement uses TRBV7-9 and TRBJ2-3, with 8 bases matching TRBD2. The CDR3 is made up of 15 amino acids. In germline, CDR1 is SEHNR, CDR2 FQNEAQ (reference sequence). V dropped 6 bases and J dropped 4; count of bases not matched to a gene: 9. The CDR3 sequence is CASSLRSGSPDTQYF. In nucleotides, the CDR3 is TGTGCCAGCAGTCTAAGAAGCGGGAGTCCAGATACGCAGTATTTT.

This clonotype was seen ten or more times. V and J are TRBV7-2 and TRBJ2-1, with TRBD2 as a possible D gene (5 bases). Germline CDR1 reads SGHTA; CDR2 reads FQGNSA. The CDR3 is 13 amino acids. V was trimmed by 5 bases and J by 3 bases, leaving 8 bases between them. The DNA of the CDR3 is TGTGCCAGCAGCCCTGACTACTACAATGAGCAGTTCTTC. It yields the protein CASSPDYYNEQFF.

This sequence joins TRBV29-1 and TRBJ2-1; 9 bases fit TRBD2. Trimming removed 7 bases from V and 2 bases from J; junction bases left unmatched: 6. The CDR3 is 14 residues long. Germline-derived CDR1 and CDR2 are SQVTM and ANQGSEA. CDR3 amino acids: CSGGGGGTYNEQFF. The CDR3 DNA reads TGCAGCGGAGGCGGGGGGGGCACCTACAATGAGCAGTTCTTC.

This clonotype was seen once. The chain carries TRBV9 and TRBJ2-3; no clear D. CDR3 length: 13 residues. CDR1 is SGDLS, CDR2 YYNGEE, per germline. V lost 0 bases, J lost 6 bases, and 8 bases lay in between. CDR3 protein: CASSVGGRDTQYF. The CDR3 bases are TGTGCCAGCAGCGTAGGGGGAAGGGATACGCAGTATTTT.

The chain uses TRBV24-1 and TRBJ2-2; 7 bases map to TRBD2. Germline V lookup: CDR1 KGHDR, CDR2 SFDVKD. CDR3 size: 14 residues. The ends lost 9 bases at V and 3 bases at J; junction bases unmatched: 6. CDR3 in amino acids: CATAGTTYTGELFF. Here the CDR3 DNA reads TGTGCCACCGCCGGGACTACTTACACCGGGGAGCTGTTTTTT.

This clonotype turned up a few times. This sequence joins TRBV18 and TRBJ2-5; no reliable D call. CDR3 length: 14 residues. Germline assignment: CDR1 KGHSH and CDR2 LQKENI. Trimming stripped 1 base from V and 3 bases from J, with 9 bases between. CDR3 nucleotides: TGTGCCAGCTCACCACATAAGGGAAAAGAGACCCAGTACTTC. Its protein product is CASSPHKGKETQYF.

The chain employs TRBV28 and TRBJ1-2; 9 nucleotides agree with TRBD1. In germline, CDR1 is MDHEN, CDR2 SYDVKM. The trim removed 6 bases at V and 8 bases at J, leaving 16 bases unmatched. The CDR3 contains 16 residues. The CDR3 DNA reads as TGTGCCAGCAGCTCTGGGGGACAGGGCCCTCAAGGAGGCTACACCTTC. Its protein product is CASSSGGQGPQGGYTF.

The rearrangement uses TRBV6-4 and TRBJ1-1; D gene unclear. Germline V CDR1 and CDR2: MRHNA, SNTAGT. This CDR3 comprises 13 residues. V lost 2 bases to trimming and J lost 0 bases, with 4 bases between them. The CDR3: CASSDDLNTEAFF. For the CDR3, the DNA is TGTGCCAGCAGTGACGACTTGAACACTGAAGCTTTCTTT.

The chain recombines TRBV7-9 with TRBJ2-3; 8 nucleotides match TRBD1. The length of the CDR3 is 15 residues. CDR1 SEHNR and CDR2 FQNEAQ come from the germline V gene (reference sequence). V lost 3 bases and J lost 4; bases outside the gene matches: 6. The CDR3 protein is CASSLAQGAADTQYF. CDR3 in DNA: TGTGCCAGCAGCTTGGCTCAGGGGGCTGCAGATACGCAGTATTTT. The complete variable domain, with remaining parts taken from reference TRBV7-9 and TRBJ2-3, reads DTGVSQNPRHKITKRGQNVTFRCDPISEHNRLYWYRQTLGQGPEFLTYFQNEAQLEKSRLLSDRFSAERPKGSFSTLEIQRTEQGDSAMYLCASSLAQGAADTQYFGPGTRLTVL.

This clonotype was observed a handful of times. This chain joins TRBV5-1 and TRBJ1-2; no firm D call. CDR3 length: 13 amino acids. The V end lost 4 bases, the J end lost 0 bases, and 7 bases lay between the germline ends. Germline assignment: CDR1 SGHRS and CDR2 YFSETQ. The CDR3 sequence: CASSPTTNYGYTF. The CDR3 coding sequence is TGCGCCAGCAGCCCGACAACTAACTATGGCTACACCTTC. The full variable domain, with the rest looked up from reference TRBV5-1 and TRBJ1-2, is KAGVTQTPRYLIKTRGQQVTLSCSPISGHRSVSWYQQTPGQGLQFLFEYFSETQRNKGNFPGRFSGRQFSNSRSEMNVSTLELGDSALYLCASSPTTNYGYTFGSGTRLTVV.

V usage is TRBV5-1 and J usage is TRBJ1-2; 7 positions match TRBD1. Germline loops: CDR1 SGHRS, CDR2 YFSETQ. With V trimmed by 1 base and J by 0 bases, 3 bases remained unmatched. The CDR3 covers 15 residues. The CDR3 reads CASSLTQGANYGYTF. The CDR3 DNA sequence: TGCGCCAGCAGCTTGACTCAGGGGGCTAACTATGGCTACACCTTC.

V is TRBV20-1 and J is TRBJ2-5; 7 bases are a match to TRBD2. After removal of 5 bases from V and 1 base from J, the junction contained 4 bases not matched to a gene. CDR1 DFQATT and CDR2 SNEGSKA come from the germline V gene (reference sequence). There are 13 residues in the CDR3. This CDR3 reads CSALWTSQETQYF. Written as DNA, the CDR3 is TGCAGTGCTCTTTGGACTAGCCAAGAGACCCAGTACTTC.

The V gene is TRBV9, the J gene TRBJ1-1, with D uncertain. CDR1 is SGDLS, CDR2 YYNGEE, per germline. Trimming left V 0 bases short and J 0 bases short, with 9 bases between. CDR3 length: 15 amino acids. The CDR3 loop reads CASSVAQRMNTEAFF. CDR3 nucleotide sequence: TGTGCCAGCAGCGTAGCCCAGAGGATGAACACTGAAGCTTTCTTT.

This clonotype was recorded a few times. The rearrangement uses TRBV7-9 and TRBJ2-1, with 9 bases that match TRBD2. The CDR3 is 17 amino acids. V was clipped by 1 base and J by 3 bases; unmatched bases: 7. Germline CDR1 reads SEHNR; CDR2 reads FQNEAQ (reference sequence). DNA for the CDR3: TGTGCCAGCAGCTTAGTCGGGGCGGGAGGGTACTACAATGAGCAGTTCTTC. It yields the protein CASSLVGAGGYYNEQFF.

This chain connects TRBV5-1 to TRBJ2-7; 7 bases are a match to TRBD1. Looked up from germline, CDR1 is SGHRS and CDR2 is YFSETQ. After removal of 4 bases from V and 2 bases from J, the junction contained 12 bases not matched to a gene. This CDR3 contains 16 residues. The CDR3 DNA sequence: TGCGCCAGCAGCGATTTTCGGACAGGTAGAACCTACGAGCAGTACTTC. Its translation: CASSDFRTGRTYEQYF.

The rearrangement joins TRBV7-9 to TRBJ2-5; D might be TRBD1 or TRBD2, each matching 6 bases. This CDR3 contains 17 residues. V gave up 5 bases and J gave up 5 bases, with 24 bases separating them. CDR1 and CDR2 (germline): SEHNR, FQNEAQ (reference sequence). DNA for the CDR3: TGTGCCAGCAGCGATGGCCTCGGGGGCTTTAGCCGGGAGACCCAGTACTTC. Its protein is CASSDGLGGFSRETQYF.